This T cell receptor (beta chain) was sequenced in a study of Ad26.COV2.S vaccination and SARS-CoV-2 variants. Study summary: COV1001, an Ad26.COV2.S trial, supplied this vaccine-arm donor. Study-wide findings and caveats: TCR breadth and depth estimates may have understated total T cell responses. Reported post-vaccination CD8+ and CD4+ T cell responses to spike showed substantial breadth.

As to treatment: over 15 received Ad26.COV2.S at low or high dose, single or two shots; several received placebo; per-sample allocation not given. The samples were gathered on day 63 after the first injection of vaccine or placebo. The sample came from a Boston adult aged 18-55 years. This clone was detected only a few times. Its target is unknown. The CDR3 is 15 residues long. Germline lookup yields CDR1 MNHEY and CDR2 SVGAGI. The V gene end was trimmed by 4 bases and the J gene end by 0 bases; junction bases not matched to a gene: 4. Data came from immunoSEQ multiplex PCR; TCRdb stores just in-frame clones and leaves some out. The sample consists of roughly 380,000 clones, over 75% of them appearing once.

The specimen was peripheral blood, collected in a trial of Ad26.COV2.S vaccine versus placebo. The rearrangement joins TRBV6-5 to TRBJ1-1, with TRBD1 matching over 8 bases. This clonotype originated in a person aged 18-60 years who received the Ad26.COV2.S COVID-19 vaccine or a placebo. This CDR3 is CASSWDRTMNTEAFF. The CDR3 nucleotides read TGTGCCAGCAGTTGGGACAGGACCATGAACACTGAAGCTTTCTTT.